Below, 19 T cell receptor beta chains from the same sample are listed, as sequenced in a study of blood T cells in healthy people across ages (dated by TCRdb to the mid-2010s). Libraries were prepared through 5' RACE. Sequencing took place on an Illumina HiSeq 2500. The second PCR ran for about 7 to 11 cycles and used a J-beta primer mix along with a sample-barcoded 5' primer. TCRdb passed the public sequencing reads through fastp at Q25 and MiXCR, retaining productive beta sequences. Each CDR3 protein gets just one entry, which takes the most common genes and DNA from the rows behind it. The sample table shows 1.6 million or so distinct CDR3 sequences, and around 35% are seen once. The ten largest clones take up about 11% of the sample. Source material: blood. These receptors were taken from a woman in her twenties or thirties in good health.

This clonotype has ten or more counts. The chain has TRBV29-1 and TRBJ1-2; 9 bases match TRBD1. Germline lookup yields CDR1 SQVTM and CDR2 ANQGSEA. Trimming took 3 bases from V and 2 from J; bases not matched to a gene: 10. This CDR3 has 16 amino acids. The CDR3 is CSVDSGGTGINYGYTF. DNA for the CDR3: TGCAGCGTTGACTCCGGGGGGACAGGGATAAACTATGGCTACACCTTC.

In this sample, this clonotype turned up many times. The chain uses TRBV2 and TRBJ1-6; tentatively, D is TRBD1 (6 bases). With 8 bases removed from V and 1 base from J, the gap between germline ends came to 12 bases. The CDR3 runs to 15 residues. Germline CDR1 reads SNHLY; CDR2 reads FYNNEI. The CDR3 loop reads CASLDSRSYNSPLHF. DNA of the CDR3: TGTGCCAGCCTGGACAGTCGGTCCTATAATTCACCCCTCCACTTT.

The V call is TRBV21-1, the J call TRBJ1-3; TRBD1 is taken as the D call from the table, unchecked against the DNA. TRBV21-1 is a known pseudogene. This CDR3 region has 16 residues. The CDR3 bases are TGTGCCCCTAAACGGTGGGGGAAGGTTAGCAGAAACACCATATATTTT. Translation: CAPKRWGKVSRNTIYF.

The rearrangement uses TRBV6-2 or TRBV6-3 and TRBJ2-7; D might be TRBD2 (6 bases). The germline CDR1 and CDR2 sequences are MNHEY and SVGEGT. Trimming left V 2 bases short and J 6 bases short, with 11 bases between. This CDR3 contains 13 residues. The DNA of the CDR3 is TGTGCCAGCAGTTACGGAGGGCTGGGCGAGCAGTACTTC. Its protein is CASSYGGLGEQYF.

The chain uses TRBV4-1 and TRBJ2-3, with 7 bases matching TRBD1. The CDR3 is 15 amino acids. Trimming at V came to 4 bases and at J to 4 bases, leaving 8 bases not matched to a gene. Germline V gives CDR1 MGHRA, CDR2 YSYEKL. The CDR3 DNA reads TGCGCCAGCAGCCGAACAGGGGAAAGGGCAGATACGCAGTATTTT. It encodes CASSRTGERADTQYF.

Comments on this clonotype: A single base separates this from a much larger clone, so it may be a read error. The rearrangement links TRBV10-3 to TRBJ2-3; D not resolved. V lost 2 bases to trimming and J lost 3 bases, with 15 bases between them. The germline V gene encodes CDR1 ENHRY and CDR2 SYGVKD. The CDR3 runs 16 residues. CDR3 loop: CAISEPTRRLTDTQYF. In DNA, the CDR3 is TGTGCCATCAGTGAGCCGACGCGTAGACTGACAGATACGCAGTATTTT.

The sample holds a few counts of this clonotype. The V call is TRBV5-1, the J call TRBJ2-1; no clear D. CDR1 is SGHRS, CDR2 YFSETQ, per germline. V shed 1 base and J shed 5 bases, with 10 bases lying between them. The CDR3 loop spans 14 amino acids. The CDR3 nucleotides are TGCGCCAGCAGCTTGTATTCGGGTAACAATGAGCAGTTCTTC. This codes for CASSLYSGNNEQFF.

The gene calls are TRBV5-1 and TRBJ2-1, with TRBD2 identical over 7 bases. Germline CDR1 reads SGHRS; CDR2 reads YFSETQ. V shed 1 base, J shed 3 bases, and the junction held 4 bases outside the gene matches. The CDR3 is 15 amino acids. The CDR3 reads CASSLKAGNYNEQFF. In DNA form, the CDR3 reads TGCGCCAGCAGCTTGAAAGCGGGGAACTACAATGAGCAGTTCTTC.

This chain uses TRBV29-1 with TRBJ2-3; 13 nucleotides agree with TRBD2. The CDR3 length is 15 residues. CDR1 is SQVTM, CDR2 ANQGSEA, per germline. The V gene end was trimmed by 3 bases and the J gene end by 3 bases; junction bases not matched to a gene: 3. DNA for the CDR3: TGCAGCGTTGAGACTAGCGGGAGGTTAACAGATACGCAGTATTTT. Protein: CSVETSGRLTDTQYF.

In its sample, this clonotype was seen a few times. This chain joins TRBV10-3 and TRBJ1-5; D not resolved. The CDR3 length is 14 residues. Germline V gives CDR1 ENHRY, CDR2 SYGVKD. Between the trimmed V and J ends, which lost 2 bases and 2 bases, there was a span of 7 bases. DNA of the CDR3: TGTGCCATCAGTGAGGGTGCGCGCAATCAGCCCCAGCATTTT. This translates into CAISEGARNQPQHF.

This chain links TRBV6-1 with TRBJ2-7; TRBD2 is a possible D gene (8 bases). The CDR3 consists of 14 residues. Germline V lookup: CDR1 MNHNS, CDR2 SASEGT. Trimming removed 7 bases from V and 4 bases from J, with 17 bases in between. The CDR3 loop reads CASTGGLVMYEQYF. CDR3 bases: TGTGCCAGCACAGGGGGACTAGTCATGTACGAGCAGTACTTC.

The V gene is TRBV15, the J gene TRBJ2-6; 7 bases map to TRBD1. Trimming cost V 3 bases and J 15 bases; bases outside gene matches: 5. Germline V lookup: CDR1 LNHNV, CDR2 YYDKDF (reference sequence). CDR3 length equals 12 residues. CDR3 loop: CATSRDRSPLTF. The CDR3 DNA reads TGTGCCACCAGCAGGGACAGGTCCCCCCTGACTTTC.

This clonotype has a count of ten or more. V is TRBV4-1 and J is TRBJ2-5, with D possibly matching TRBD2 (5 bases). CDR1 and CDR2 (germline): MGHRA, YSYEKL. The CDR3 is 16 amino acids. Deletions cut 7 bases from V and 2 bases from J, with 20 bases between. CDR3 sequence: CASKNSRSGLQETQYF. CDR3 sequence (DNA): TGCGCCAGCAAGAATTCCCGAAGCGGCCTACAAGAGACCCAGTACTTC.

As regards this clonotype: The junction departs from germline at one end; a sequencing error may be responsible. The chain is built from TRBV20-1 and TRBJ2-7; the match to TRBD1 covers 7 bases. The germline CDR1 and CDR2 sequences are DFQATT and SNEGSKA (reference sequence). The CDR3 length is 14 residues. The CDR3 bases are TGCAGTGCTACCGGGACAGCTAGTTCCTACGAGCGGTACTTC. This codes for CSATGTASSYERYF.

Note on this clonotype: With a much larger clone just one base away, this may be a read error. CDR3 in amino acids: CSVAQGKSYEHYF. The CDR3 DNA reads as TGCAGCGTAGCACAGGGCAAGTCCTACGAGCATTACTTC. The chain couples TRBV29-1 to TRBJ2-7; maybe TRBD1 (6 bases). CDR3 size: 13 residues. Germline-derived CDR1 and CDR2 are SQVTM and ANQGSEA.

This clonotype was picked up a small number of times. CDR3 coding DNA: TGCAGTGCTAGGGACCGCGTAGATCAGCCCCAGCATTTT. Protein sequence: CSARDRVDQPQHF. The genes are TRBV20-1 and TRBJ1-5, with D hard to call. Trimming pared 3 bases from V and 5 bases from J, leaving 11 bases between. The CDR3 totals 13 residues. From germline, CDR1 is DFQATT and CDR2 SNEGSKA (reference sequence).

CDR3 sequence: CSATVGSSYNEQFF. CDR3 bases: TGCAGTGCCACCGTGGGCAGCTCCTACAATGAGCAGTTCTTC. V and J are TRBV20-1 and TRBJ2-1; D not resolved. Trimming shortened V by 6 bases and J by 0 bases, and 12 bases separated the two germline ends. The V gene's germline CDR1 is DFQATT and CDR2 SNEGSKA (reference sequence). The CDR3 has 14 residues.

V and J are TRBV28 and TRBJ2-5, with TRBD2 identical over 14 bases. The germline gives CDR1 MDHEN, CDR2 SYDVKM. The ends lost 2 bases at V and 5 bases at J; junction bases unmatched: 7. This CDR3 is 17 amino acids long. CDR3 sequence reads: CASSLIGLAGGTETQYF. The CDR3 DNA reads TGTGCCAGCAGTTTAATAGGACTAGCGGGAGGTACGGAGACCCAGTACTTC.

This chain links TRBV27 with TRBJ1-2, with 10 bases lining up with TRBD1. Germline V lookup: CDR1 MNHEY, CDR2 SMNVEV (reference sequence). J gave up 5 bases and V 5 bases, and 11 bases lay outside the gene matches. CDR3 length: 16 residues. DNA for the CDR3: TGTGCCAGCAGTCTAACTACTCCGGGACAGGGGTATGGCTACACCTTC. Its protein is CASSLTTPGQGYGYTF.